Given below is one T cell receptor beta chain in context. This entry belongs to a study of blood T cell repertoires in COVID-19. Study context: Acute-phase and convalescent COVID-19 samples originated in the United States, Italy and Spain. Sources were T cells, B-cell-depleted T cells, or PBMCs; the material itself was cDNA or gDNA.

There are 13 residues in the CDR3. In the authors' methods: Amplified reference gene primers provided the basis for estimating nucleated cell counts. Data came from immunoSEQ multiplex PCR; TCRdb stores just in-frame clones and leaves some out. Clonal size and the V and J genes are those of that table, whereas D and trimming came from the DNA. The table includes 200,000 to 250,000 clones, approximately 86% detected once. This receptor was taken from a woman in her twenties or thirties with acute COVID-19. Sequenced material: PBMCs or T cells enriched from blood (not recorded which). The V call is TRBV21-1, the J call TRBJ1-6. TRBV21-1 is tagged as a pseudogene. CDR3 sequence: CASSNLREAPLHF. In nucleotides, the CDR3 is TGTGCCAGCAGCAATCTCAGGGAGGCACCCCTCCACTTT.